This T cell receptor (beta chain) originates from a study of cytomegalovirus exposure and HLA in healthy donors. Study-wide points: The study put some 160 TCR beta chains on its list as cytomegalovirus-associated. Confirmation was obtained in vitro that a few CMV-associated chains are specific for CMV antigens. That first-cohort TCR clusters tended to co-occur in the approximately 110 validation repertoires was found in a later analysis. Rarity marked most TCR sequences, yet some public TCRs occurred in many donors.

This CDR3 is 16 amino acids long. Germline CDR1 and CDR2: ENHRY and SYGVKD. Trimming took 2 bases from V and 2 from J, leaving 13 bases between them. Worth noting for this clone: Its specificity is not known.

Profiling relied on immunoSEQ multiplex PCR, and the TCRdb table lists in-frame clones only, not all of them. The sample includes under 150,000 clones, 70% to 90% of them seen just once. This sequence joins TRBV10-3 and TRBJ2-1; tentatively, D is TRBD2 (6 bases). The TCR comes from a man aged 18 to 30 in good health and CMV-seronegative. Material: PBMCs. The CDR3 protein is CAISERGGAPYNEQFF. For the CDR3, the DNA is TGTGCCATCAGTGAGCGGGGCGGGGCCCCCTACAATGAGCAGTTCTTC.